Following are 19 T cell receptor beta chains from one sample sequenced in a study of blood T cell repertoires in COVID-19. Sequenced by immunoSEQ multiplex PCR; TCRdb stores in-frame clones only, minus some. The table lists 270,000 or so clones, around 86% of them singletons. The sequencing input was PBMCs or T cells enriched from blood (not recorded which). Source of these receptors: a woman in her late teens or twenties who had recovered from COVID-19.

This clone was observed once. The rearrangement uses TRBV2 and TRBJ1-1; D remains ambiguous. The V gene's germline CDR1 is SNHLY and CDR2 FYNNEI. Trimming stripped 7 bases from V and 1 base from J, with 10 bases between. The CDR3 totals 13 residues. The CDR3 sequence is CASTITANTEAFF. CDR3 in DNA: TGTGCCAGCACCATTACAGCGAACACTGAAGCTTTCTTT.

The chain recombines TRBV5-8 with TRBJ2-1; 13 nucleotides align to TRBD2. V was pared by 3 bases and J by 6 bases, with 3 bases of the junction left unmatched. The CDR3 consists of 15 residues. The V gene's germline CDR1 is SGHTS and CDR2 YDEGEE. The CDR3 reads CASSWGLAGPNEQFF. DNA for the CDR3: TGTGCCAGCAGCTGGGGACTAGCGGGGCCCAATGAGCAGTTCTTC.

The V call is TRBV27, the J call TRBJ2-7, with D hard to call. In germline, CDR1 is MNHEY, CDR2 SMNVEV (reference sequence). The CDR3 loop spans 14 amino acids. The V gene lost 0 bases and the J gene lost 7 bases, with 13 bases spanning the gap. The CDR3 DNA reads TGTGCCAGCAGTTTATCGATCAGTCCCCGTGAGCAGTACTTC. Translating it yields CASSLSISPREQYF.

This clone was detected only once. The CDR3 sequence: CASSQDRGNFNEQFF. CDR3 sequence (DNA): TGCGCCAGCAGCCAAGACAGGGGGAACTTCAATGAGCAGTTCTTC. The rearrangement uses TRBV4-3 and TRBJ2-1; TRBD1 matches 7 bases. Germline CDR1 is LGHNA and CDR2 is YSLEER. V was clipped by 0 bases and J by 6 bases; unmatched bases: 5. This CDR3 is built from 15 residues.

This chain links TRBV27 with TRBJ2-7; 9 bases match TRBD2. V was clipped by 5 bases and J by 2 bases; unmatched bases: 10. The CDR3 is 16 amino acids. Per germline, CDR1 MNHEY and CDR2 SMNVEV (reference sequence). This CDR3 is CASSTIIGGRAYEQYF. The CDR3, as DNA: TGTGCCAGCAGTACCATTATTGGCGGGAGGGCCTACGAGCAGTACTTC.

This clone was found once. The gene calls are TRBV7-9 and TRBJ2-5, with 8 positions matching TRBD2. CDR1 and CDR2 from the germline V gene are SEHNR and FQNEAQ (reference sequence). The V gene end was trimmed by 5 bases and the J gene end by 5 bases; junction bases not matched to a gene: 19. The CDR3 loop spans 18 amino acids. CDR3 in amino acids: CASSPVSPGLVFMETQYF. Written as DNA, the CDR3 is TGTGCCAGCAGCCCCGTCAGTCCGGGACTAGTATTCATGGAGACCCAGTACTTC.

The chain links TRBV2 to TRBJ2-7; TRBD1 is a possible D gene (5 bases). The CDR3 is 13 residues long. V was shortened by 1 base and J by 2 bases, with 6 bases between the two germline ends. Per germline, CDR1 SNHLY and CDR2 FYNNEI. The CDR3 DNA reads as TGTGCCAGCAGTGAAGGGACAACCTACGAGCAGTACTTC. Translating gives CASSEGTTYEQYF.

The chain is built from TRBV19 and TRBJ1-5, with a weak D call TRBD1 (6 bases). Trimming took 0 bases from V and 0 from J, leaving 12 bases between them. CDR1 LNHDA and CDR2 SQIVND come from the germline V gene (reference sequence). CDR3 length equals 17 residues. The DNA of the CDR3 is TGTGCCAGTAGTATAGAAGGAGGACAGACTAGCAATCAGCCCCAGCATTTT. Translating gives CASSIEGGQTSNQPQHF.

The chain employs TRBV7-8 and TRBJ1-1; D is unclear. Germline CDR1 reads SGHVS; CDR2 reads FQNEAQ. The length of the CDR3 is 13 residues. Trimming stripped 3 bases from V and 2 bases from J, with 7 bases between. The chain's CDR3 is CASSFGTNTEAFF. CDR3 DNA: TGTGCCAGCAGCTTTGGCACCAACACTGAAGCTTTCTTT.

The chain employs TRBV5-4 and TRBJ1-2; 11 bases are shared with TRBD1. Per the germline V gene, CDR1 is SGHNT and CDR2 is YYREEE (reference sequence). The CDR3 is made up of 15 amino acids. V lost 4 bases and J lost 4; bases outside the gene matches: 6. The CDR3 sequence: CASSAGQGVIYGYTF. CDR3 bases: TGTGCCAGCAGCGCGGGACAGGGGGTTATCTATGGCTACACCTTC. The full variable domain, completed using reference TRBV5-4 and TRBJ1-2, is ETGVTQSPTHLIKTRGQQVTLRCSSQSGHNTVSWYQQALGQGPQFIFQYYREEENGRGNFPPRFSGLQFPNYSSELNVNALELDDSALYLCASSAGQGVIYGYTFGSGTRLTVV.

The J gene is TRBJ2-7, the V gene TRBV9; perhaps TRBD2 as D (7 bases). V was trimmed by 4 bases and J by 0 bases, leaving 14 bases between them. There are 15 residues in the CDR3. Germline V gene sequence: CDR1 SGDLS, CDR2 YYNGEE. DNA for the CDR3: TGTGCCAGCAGCCCCAGGGAGGGGGGCTCCTACGAGCAGTACTTC. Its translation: CASSPREGGSYEQYF.

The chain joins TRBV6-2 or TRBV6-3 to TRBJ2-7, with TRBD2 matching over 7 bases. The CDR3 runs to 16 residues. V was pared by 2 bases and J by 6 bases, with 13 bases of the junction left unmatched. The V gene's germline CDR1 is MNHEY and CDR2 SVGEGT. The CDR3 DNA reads TGTGCCAGCAGTTACGGGGCGGGAGTGACTTCTCGCGAGCAGTACTTC. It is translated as CASSYGAGVTSREQYF.

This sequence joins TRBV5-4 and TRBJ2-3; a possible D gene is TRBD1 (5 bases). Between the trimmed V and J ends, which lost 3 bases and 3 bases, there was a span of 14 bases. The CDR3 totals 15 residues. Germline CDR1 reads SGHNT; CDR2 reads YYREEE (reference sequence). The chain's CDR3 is CASSSGIRETDTQYF. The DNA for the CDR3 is TGTGCCAGCAGCTCGGGCATCAGGGAAACAGATACGCAGTATTTT.

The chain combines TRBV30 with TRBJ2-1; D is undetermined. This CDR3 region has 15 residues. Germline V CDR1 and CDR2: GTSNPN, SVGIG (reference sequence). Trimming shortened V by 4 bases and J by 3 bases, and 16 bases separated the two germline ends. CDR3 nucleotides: TGTGCCTGGACCCCTCCGCGGCCACGCTACAATGAGCAGTTCTTC. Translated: CAWTPPRPRYNEQFF.

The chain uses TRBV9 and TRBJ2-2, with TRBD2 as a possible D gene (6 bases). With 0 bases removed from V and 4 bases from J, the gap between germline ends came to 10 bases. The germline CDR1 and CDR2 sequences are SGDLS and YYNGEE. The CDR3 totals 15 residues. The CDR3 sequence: CASSVDSGPTGELFF. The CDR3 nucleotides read TGTGCCAGCAGCGTAGACAGCGGGCCCACCGGGGAGCTGTTTTTT.

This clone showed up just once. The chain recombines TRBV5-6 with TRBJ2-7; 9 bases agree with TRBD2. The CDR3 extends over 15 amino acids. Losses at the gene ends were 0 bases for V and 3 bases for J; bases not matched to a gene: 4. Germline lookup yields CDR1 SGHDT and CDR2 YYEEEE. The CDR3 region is CASSLAGAGGYEQYF. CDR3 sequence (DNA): TGTGCCAGCAGCTTGGCTGGAGCGGGGGGCTACGAGCAGTACTTC. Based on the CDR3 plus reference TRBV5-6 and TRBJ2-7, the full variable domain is DAGVTQSPTHLIKTRGQQVTLRCSPKSGHDTVSWYQQALGQGPQFIFQYYEEEERQRGNFPDRFSGHQFPNYSSELNVNALLLGDSALYLCASSLAGAGGYEQYFGPGTRLTVT.

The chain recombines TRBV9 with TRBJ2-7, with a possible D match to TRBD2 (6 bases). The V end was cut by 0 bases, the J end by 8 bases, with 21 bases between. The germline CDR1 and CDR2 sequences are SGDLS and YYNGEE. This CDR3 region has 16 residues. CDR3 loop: CASSVDGTLGLDKQYF. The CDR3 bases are TGTGCCAGCAGCGTAGATGGGACTCTAGGATTGGATAAGCAGTACTTC.

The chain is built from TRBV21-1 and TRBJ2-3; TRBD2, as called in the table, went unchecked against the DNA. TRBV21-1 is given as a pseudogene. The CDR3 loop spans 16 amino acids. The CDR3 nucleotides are TGTGCCAGCAGCAAAGGGCTAGCGGGAGGCACAGATACGCAGTATTTT. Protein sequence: CASSKGLAGGTDTQYF.

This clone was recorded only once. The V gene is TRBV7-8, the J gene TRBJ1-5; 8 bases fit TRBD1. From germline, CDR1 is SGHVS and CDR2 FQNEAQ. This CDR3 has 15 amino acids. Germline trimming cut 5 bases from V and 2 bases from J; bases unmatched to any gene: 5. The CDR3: CASSRTGKGNQPQHF. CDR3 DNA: TGTGCCAGCAGCCGGACAGGGAAGGGCAATCAGCCCCAGCATTTT.